Shown below are 14 T cell receptor beta chains from a single sample sequenced in a study of technical replicates of blood from a handful of donors. TCRdb's copy holds only in-frame clones and misses some; the assay was immunoSEQ multiplex PCR. The table has 55,000 to 65,000 clones, approximately 97% seen once. The sequencing input was T cells isolated from PBMCs. Receptor source: a human donor in good health.

The chain carries TRBV6-1 and TRBJ1-5; the D gene is possibly TRBD1 (5 bases). The CDR3 has 15 residues. The germline CDR1 and CDR2 sequences are MNHNS and SASEGT. V lost 5 bases to trimming and J lost 5 bases, with 16 bases between them. The CDR3 DNA sequence: TGTGCCAGCAGTCTCTCGACAGAAGGGTATCAGCCCCAGCATTTT. Encoded protein: CASSLSTEGYQPQHF.

V usage is TRBV6-5 and J usage is TRBJ2-7, with 7 bases aligning to TRBD1. This CDR3 has 15 amino acids. Germline CDR1 reads MNHEY; CDR2 reads SVGAGI. The trim removed 10 bases at V and 6 bases at J, leaving 18 bases unmatched. CDR3 bases: TGTGCCACTAAGGGACAGAATATGGGAGTAAGCGAGCAGTACTTC. Translated, it gives CATKGQNMGVSEQYF.

This clone was detected once. The chain combines TRBV6-1 with TRBJ2-1; the D gene is possibly TRBD1 (6 bases). Germline V lookup: CDR1 MNHNS, CDR2 SASEGT. The CDR3 is made up of 14 amino acids. Trimming took 2 bases from V and 6 from J, leaving 11 bases between them. The CDR3 region is CASSESGRGNEQFF. CDR3 bases: TGTGCCAGCAGTGAATCTGGCAGGGGCAATGAGCAGTTCTTC.

V is TRBV11-3 and J is TRBJ1-2; D call uncertain. Germline V gene data show CDR1 as SGHNT and CDR2 as YENEEA. V was shortened by 1 base and J by 8 bases, with 17 bases between the two germline ends. The CDR3 runs 15 residues. CDR3 bases: TGTGCCAGCAGCTTAGCACCTTTCCAAGGAGAAGGCTACACCTTC. Protein product: CASSLAPFQGEGYTF.

The V call is TRBV11-2, the J call TRBJ2-3, with D perhaps matching TRBD2 (6 bases). The CDR3 sequence is 13 residues long. Germline CDR1 SGHAT, CDR2 FQNNGV. For the CDR3, the DNA is TGTGCAGAGAGGTCGGGGGGCACAGATACGCAGTATTTT. Its protein product is CAERSGGTDTQYF.

V is TRBV29-1 and J is TRBJ2-2, with D possibly TRBD2 on 5 matching bases. V lost 4 bases and J lost 3, with 15 bases in between. Looked up from germline, CDR1 is SQVTM and CDR2 is ANQGSEA. CDR3 length equals 15 residues. The CDR3 bases are TGCAGCGTTGGGTGGCAGGAGGTGGACACCGGGGAGCTGTTTTTT. Translation: CSVGWQEVDTGELFF.

The gene calls are TRBV28 and TRBJ1-5; TRBD1 matches 7 bases. The CDR3 length is 14 residues. The germline CDR1 and CDR2 sequences are MDHEN and SYDVKM. V gave up 6 bases and J gave up 5 bases; unmatched junction bases: 7. Here the CDR3 DNA reads TGTGCCAGCAGGAAGGGACAGACTTATCAGCCCCAGCATTTT. Its translation is CASRKGQTYQPQHF. Using reference TRBV28 and TRBJ1-5 for the parts outside the CDR3, the full variable domain is DVKVTQSSRYLVKRTGEKVFLECVQDMDHENMFWYRQDPGLGLRLIYFSYDVKMKEKGDIPEGYSVSREKKERFSLILESASTNQTSMYLCASRKGQTYQPQHFGDGTRLSIL.

The chain is built from TRBV2 and TRBJ2-3, with TRBD2 matching over 7 bases. The length of the CDR3 is 13 residues. The V gene's germline CDR1 is SNHLY and CDR2 FYNNEI. V lost 9 bases to trimming and J lost 3 bases; unmatched junction nucleotides: 6. In DNA form, the CDR3 reads TGTGCCAGGGGAACTAGCGCGACAGATACGCAGTATTTT. Its protein product is CARGTSATDTQYF.

This rearrangement joins TRBV19 to TRBJ2-7; D might be TRBD2 (6 bases). This CDR3 region has 19 residues. The V gene's germline CDR1 is LNHDA and CDR2 SQIVND (reference sequence). Trimming cost V 1 base and J 1 base, with 23 bases left between them. This CDR3 reads CASSIGTSIRDLASYEQYF. The CDR3 DNA sequence: TGTGCCAGTAGTATAGGGACGAGTATCCGGGACTTGGCTTCCTACGAGCAGTACTTC.

The rearrangement joins TRBV20-1 to TRBJ1-1, with D unresolved. CDR3 length: 8 amino acids. Trimming stripped 5 bases from V and 14 bases from J, with 9 bases between. Germline assignment: CDR1 DFQATT and CDR2 SNEGSKA (reference sequence). This CDR3 is CSAPLAFF. DNA for the CDR3: TGCAGTGCTCCTTTAGCCTTCTTT.

The DNA of the CDR3 is TGCGCCAGCAGCTTGGGGGGACAGAGTTATGGCTACACCTTC. Translation: CASSLGGQSYGYTF. The chain uses TRBV5-1 and TRBJ1-2, with 7 bases matching TRBD1. Germline loops: CDR1 SGHRS, CDR2 YFSETQ. The CDR3 contains 14 residues. The V gene end was trimmed by 0 bases and the J gene end by 5 bases; junction bases not matched to a gene: 4.

The V gene is TRBV11-1, the J gene TRBJ1-4; 8 nucleotides match TRBD1. V lost 6 bases to trimming and J lost 5 bases; unmatched junction nucleotides: 8. The CDR3 has 15 residues. Germline V CDR1 and CDR2: SGHAT, FQDESV (reference sequence). The CDR3 here is CASSPRDRKNEKLFF. For the CDR3, the DNA is TGTGCCAGCAGTCCCCGGGACAGGAAGAATGAAAAACTGTTTTTT.

The chain links TRBV19 to TRBJ2-1; maybe TRBD2 (5 bases). The germline CDR1 and CDR2 sequences are LNHDA and SQIVND (reference sequence). The CDR3 contains 17 residues. Trimming stripped 10 bases from V and 2 bases from J, with 24 bases between. The DNA of the CDR3 is TGTGCCACCCTTGGATGGGCGGGCCCCGAGGCCTACAATGAGCAGTTCTTC. It is translated as CATLGWAGPEAYNEQFF.

In the case of this clone: This sample also contains other DNA sequences that code for the same CDR3. The chain couples TRBV2 to TRBJ1-5; TRBD1 agrees at 7 bases. CDR3 length: 13 residues. Germline V gene sequence: CDR1 SNHLY, CDR2 FYNNEI. V lost 6 bases to trimming and J lost 2 bases; unmatched junction nucleotides: 1. The CDR3 reads CASSGQGNQPQHF. For the CDR3, the DNA is TGTGCCAGCAGCGGACAGGGCAATCAGCCCCAGCATTTT.